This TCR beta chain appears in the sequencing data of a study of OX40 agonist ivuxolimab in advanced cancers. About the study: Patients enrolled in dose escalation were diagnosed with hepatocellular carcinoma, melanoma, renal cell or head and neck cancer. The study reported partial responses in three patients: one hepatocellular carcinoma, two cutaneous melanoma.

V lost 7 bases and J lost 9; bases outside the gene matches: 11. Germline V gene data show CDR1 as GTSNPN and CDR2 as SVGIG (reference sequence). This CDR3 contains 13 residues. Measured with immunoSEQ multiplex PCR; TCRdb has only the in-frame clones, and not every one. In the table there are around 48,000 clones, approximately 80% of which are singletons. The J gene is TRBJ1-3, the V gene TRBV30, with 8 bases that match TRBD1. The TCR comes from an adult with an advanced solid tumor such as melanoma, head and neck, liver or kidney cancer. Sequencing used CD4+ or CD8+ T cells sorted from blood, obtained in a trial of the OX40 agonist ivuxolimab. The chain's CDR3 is CAYAGTGESTIYF. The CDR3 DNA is TGTGCCTATGCCGGGACAGGTGAAAGCACCATATATTTT.